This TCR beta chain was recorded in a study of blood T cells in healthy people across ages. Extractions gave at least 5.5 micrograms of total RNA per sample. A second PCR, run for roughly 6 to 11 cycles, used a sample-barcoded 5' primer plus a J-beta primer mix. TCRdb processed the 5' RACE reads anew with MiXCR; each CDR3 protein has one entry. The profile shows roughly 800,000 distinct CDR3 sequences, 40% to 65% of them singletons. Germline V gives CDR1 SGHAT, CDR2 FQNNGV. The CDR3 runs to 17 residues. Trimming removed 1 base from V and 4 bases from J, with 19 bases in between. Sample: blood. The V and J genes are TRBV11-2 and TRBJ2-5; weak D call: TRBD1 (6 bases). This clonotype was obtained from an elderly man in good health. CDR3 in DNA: TGTGCCAGCAGCTTAGGGAGGACAGACGGATGGGCAGAGACCCAGTACTTC. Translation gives CASSLGRTDGWAETQYF.